A single sample gave rise to the 26 T cell receptor beta chains below, sequenced in a study of CD8 T cells in ankylosing spondylitis. Study findings and constraints: Typical of ankylosing spondylitis blood, it appeared, was a TCR beta motif of fewer than ten highly homologous variants.

Antigens for these TCRs are unknown. TCRdb reanalysed the 5' RACE reads using MiXCR and keeps one entry per CDR3 protein. The repertoire holds under 850,000 distinct CDR3 sequences, with around 20% as singletons. Sequencing was performed on blood, either unsorted or a sorted T cell fraction (not recorded which). Every receptor here comes from a male donor with ankylosing spondylitis.

This clonotype occurred many times. The chain has TRBV12-3 or TRBV12-4 and TRBJ2-1; maybe TRBD1 (6 bases). This CDR3 contains 13 residues. V dropped 2 bases and J dropped 9 bases, with 11 bases sitting between them. The CDR3 here is CASSLLLGGEQFF. CDR3 nucleotide sequence: TGTGCCAGCAGTTTATTGTTAGGGGGTGAGCAGTTCTTC.

V and J are TRBV12-3 or TRBV12-4 and TRBJ1-3; D is unresolved. The V and J ends lost 2 bases and 0 bases respectively, with 11 bases between them. There are 16 residues in the CDR3. The CDR3, as DNA: TGTGCCAGCAGTTTATCGGTGGGATCCTCTGGAAACACCATATATTTT. Encoded protein: CASSLSVGSSGNTIYF.

The genes are TRBV10-3 and TRBJ2-7, with 10 bases that match TRBD1. V was pared by 6 bases and J by 1 base, with 3 bases of the junction left unmatched. Per the germline V gene, CDR1 is ENHRY and CDR2 is SYGVKD. This CDR3 is built from 14 residues. The CDR3 sequence is CAISTGQGSYEQYF. The DNA for the CDR3 is TGTGCCATCAGCACGGGACAGGGGTCCTACGAGCAGTACTTC.

The J gene is TRBJ2-6, the V gene TRBV4-3; D possibly matches TRBD1 or TRBD2 (5 bases each). V lost 0 bases, J lost 0 bases, and 9 bases lay in between. Germline V gives CDR1 LGHNA, CDR2 YSLEER. This CDR3 comprises 17 residues. This chain's CDR3 is CASSQDRDLSGANVLTF. CDR3 nucleotide sequence: TGCGCCAGCAGCCAAGACAGGGACCTCTCTGGGGCCAACGTCCTGACTTTC.

This clonotype occurred a few times. The chain employs TRBV4-1 and TRBJ1-4, with D maybe TRBD1 (5 bases). This CDR3 contains 14 residues. Germline V lookup: CDR1 MGHRA, CDR2 YSYEKL. Trimming removed 4 bases at V and 7 bases at J, with 13 bases between. The CDR3 here is CASSRGGTSEKLFF. The CDR3 bases are TGCGCCAGCAGCCGCGGAGGGACGTCTGAAAAACTGTTTTTT.

This clonotype was seen ten or more times. The gene calls are TRBV4-3 and TRBJ2-1; 11 positions agree with TRBD2. This CDR3 contains 16 residues. From germline, CDR1 is LGHNA and CDR2 YSLEER. Trimming removed 4 bases from V and 7 bases from J; junction bases left unmatched: 9. CDR3 in DNA: TGCGCCAGCAGCCCCAGCGGGCCTAGCGGGAGGAATGAGCAGTTCTTC. It is translated as CASSPSGPSGRNEQFF.

The chain recombines TRBV4-1 with TRBJ2-3; D unclear. The CDR3 sequence is 15 residues long. The germline V gene encodes CDR1 MGHRA and CDR2 YSYEKL. V shed 2 bases and J shed 3 bases, with 12 bases lying between them. The CDR3 sequence: CASSQMGLGTDTQYF. The CDR3, as DNA: TGCGCCAGCAGCCAAATGGGTCTTGGGACAGATACGCAGTATTTT.

This clonotype was counted between two and nine times. The chain carries TRBV9 and TRBJ2-1, with 8 bases aligning to TRBD1. V gave up 3 bases and J gave up 2 bases; unmatched junction bases: 10. Germline-derived CDR1 and CDR2 are SGDLS and YYNGEE. This CDR3 is built from 17 residues. The CDR3 here is CASSEIPGQATYNEQFF. The CDR3 DNA follows: TGTGCCAGCAGCGAAATCCCGGGACAGGCGACCTACAATGAGCAGTTCTTC.

Only a few counts were recorded for this clonotype. The CDR3 here is CATSRRGTGSNQPQHF. CDR3 sequence (DNA): TGTGCCACCAGCAGGAGGGGGACGGGCAGCAATCAGCCCCAGCATTTT. J is TRBJ1-5 and V is TRBV15, with D perhaps TRBD1 (6 bases). Trimming cost V 3 bases and J 1 base, with 13 bases left between them. CDR3 size: 16 residues. The germline gives CDR1 LNHNV, CDR2 YYDKDF (reference sequence).

This clonotype was picked up many times. V and J are TRBV7-2 and TRBJ2-3; D is ambiguous. The CDR3 consists of 18 residues. The V gene lost 3 bases and the J gene lost 1 base, with 20 bases spanning the gap. CDR1 SGHTA and CDR2 FQGNSA come from the germline V gene. Here the CDR3 DNA reads TGTGCCAGCAGCTTCGCCAATCTGGATCCTCGTGGCACAGATACGCAGTATTTT. Amino acids: CASSFANLDPRGTDTQYF. The whole variable domain, remainder taken from reference TRBV7-2 and TRBJ2-3, is GAGVSQSPSNKVTEKGKDVELRCDPISGHTALYWYRQSLGQGLEFLIYFQGNSAPDKSGLPSDRFSAERTGGSVSTLTIQRTQQEDSAVYLCASSFANLDPRGTDTQYFGPGTRLTVL.

This chain joins TRBV12-3 or TRBV12-4 and TRBJ2-7; D is uncertain. This CDR3 spans 15 amino acids. Trimming removed 3 bases at V and 0 bases at J, with 12 bases between. CDR3 region: CASSFRTLSSYEQYF. The CDR3, as DNA: TGTGCCAGCAGTTTCCGCACCCTGAGCTCCTACGAGCAGTACTTC.

The genes are TRBV28 and TRBJ2-5; 10 positions agree with TRBD2. The CDR3 consists of 15 residues. The V segment lost 5 bases and the J segment 4 bases; nucleotides outside the gene matches: 7. Germline V gene lookup returns CDR1 MDHEN and CDR2 SYDVKM. CDR3 bases: TGTGCCAGCAGTCTACTAGCGGGGCTGGGAGAGACCCAGTACTTC. This translates into CASSLLAGLGETQYF. Variable domain in full (rest from reference TRBV28 and TRBJ2-5): DVKVTQSSRYLVKRTGEKVFLECVQDMDHENMFWYRQDPGLGLRLIYFSYDVKMKEKGDIPEGYSVSREKKERFSLILESASTNQTSMYLCASSLLAGLGETQYFGPGTRLLVL.

The chain recombines TRBV7-9 with TRBJ2-3; a weak D match, TRBD2 (5 bases). Germline V lookup: CDR1 SEHNR, CDR2 FQNEAQ (reference sequence). Trimming left V 7 bases short and J 1 base short, with 18 bases between. The CDR3 sequence is 16 residues long. CDR3 sequence reads: CASITRGEEGTDTQYF. The CDR3 bases are TGTGCCAGCATTACACGGGGTGAGGAGGGCACAGATACGCAGTATTTT.

As concerns this clonotype: This may be a read error: a much more frequent sequence differs by one nucleotide. V gene TRBV5-1 combines with J gene TRBJ2-3; 9 nucleotides match TRBD2. This CDR3 comprises 16 residues. CDR1 and CDR2 from the germline V gene are SGHRS and YFSETQ. J was trimmed by 1 base and V by 1 base; bases with no gene match: 4. CDR3 residues: CASSLYLAGRTDTQYF. Here the CDR3 DNA reads TGCGCCAGCAGCTTGTATCTAGCGGGGCGCACAGATACGCAGTATTTT.

The gene calls are TRBV6-1 and TRBJ1-6, with D unclear. The CDR3 consists of 13 residues. Trimming took off 4 bases at V and 2 bases at J, with 3 bases between the two ends. Looked up from germline, CDR1 is MNHNS and CDR2 is SASEGT. The chain's CDR3 is CASSGTYNSPLHF. Here the CDR3 DNA reads TGTGCCAGCAGTGGTACCTATAATTCACCCCTCCACTTT.

The chain combines TRBV6-1 with TRBJ2-1; 14 bases line up with TRBD2. Per germline, CDR1 MNHNS and CDR2 SASEGT. The V segment lost 4 bases and the J segment 9 bases; nucleotides outside the gene matches: 5. This CDR3 is built from 15 residues. CDR3 sequence reads: CASSGGLAGAIEQFF. DNA for the CDR3: TGTGCCAGCAGTGGGGGACTAGCGGGAGCTATTGAGCAGTTCTTC.

This clonotype appeared a few times. The J gene is TRBJ2-7, the V gene TRBV5-1; possible D gene TRBD1, 6 bases. This CDR3 region has 13 residues. V lost 7 bases, J lost 2 bases, and 13 bases lay in between. The germline CDR1 and CDR2 sequences are SGHRS and YFSETQ. The CDR3 sequence: CASANQGPYEQYF. CDR3 nucleotide sequence: TGCGCCAGCGCGAATCAGGGGCCCTACGAGCAGTACTTC.

This clonotype was recorded a few times. V gene TRBV10-3 combines with J gene TRBJ2-2; 8 positions match TRBD1. The V gene end was trimmed by 3 bases and the J gene end by 6 bases; junction bases not matched to a gene: 9. The CDR3 is made up of 16 amino acids. CDR1 and CDR2 (germline): ENHRY, SYGVKD. CDR3 sequence reads: CAISDKGQVVSGELFF. The DNA for the CDR3 is TGTGCCATCAGTGATAAGGGACAGGTTGTCTCCGGGGAGCTGTTTTTT.

This clonotype was seen more than once but under ten times. The chain combines TRBV4-1 with TRBJ1-4; 7 bases are shared with TRBD1. V was clipped by 4 bases and J by 4 bases; unmatched bases: 9. The CDR3 loop spans 16 amino acids. The germline V gene encodes CDR1 MGHRA and CDR2 YSYEKL. CDR3 amino acids: CASSRTPGTDNEKLFF. CDR3 in DNA: TGCGCCAGCAGCCGCACGCCAGGGACAGATAATGAAAAACTGTTTTTT.

This clonotype has more than one count but fewer than ten. This rearrangement joins TRBV5-1 to TRBJ1-1, with D unresolved. CDR1 is SGHRS, CDR2 YFSETQ, per germline. Trimming stripped 1 base from V and 8 bases from J, with 15 bases between. The CDR3 covers 14 residues. This CDR3 reads CASSLISDVSEAFF. The CDR3 nucleotides are TGCGCCAGCAGCTTGATATCGGACGTGAGCGAAGCTTTCTTT.

The chain links TRBV28 to TRBJ2-1; TRBD2 aligns across 11 bases. The CDR3 contains 16 residues. V lost 4 bases, J lost 3 bases, and 5 bases stayed unmatched. CDR1 is MDHEN and CDR2 is SYDVKM in the germline V gene. CDR3 region: CASSSHLAGGYNEQFF. CDR3 in DNA: TGTGCCAGCAGTTCACATCTAGCGGGAGGCTACAATGAGCAGTTCTTC.

This sequence joins TRBV30 and TRBJ1-1; TRBD1 might be the D (5 bases). The CDR3 is 14 residues long. Between the trimmed V and J ends, which lost 2 bases and 3 bases, there was a span of 13 bases. Germline V gives CDR1 GTSNPN, CDR2 SVGIG (reference sequence). CDR3 coding DNA: TGTGCCTGGAGTAAACAGGTTTCCGACACTGAAGCTTTCTTT. Its translation is CAWSKQVSDTEAFF.

This clonotype was picked up a small number of times. The chain joins TRBV7-9 to TRBJ1-2; D call uncertain. V gave up 1 base and J gave up 4 bases, with 10 bases separating them. CDR1 is SEHNR, CDR2 FQNEAQ, per germline (reference sequence). The CDR3 has 14 amino acids. The chain's CDR3 is CASSLGRDTYGYTF. The CDR3 DNA follows: TGTGCCAGCAGCTTAGGACGGGATACCTATGGCTACACCTTC.

This clonotype turned up a few times. V usage is TRBV19 and J usage is TRBJ1-5; D not resolved. Trimming took 7 bases from V and 2 from J, leaving 6 bases between them. CDR3 length: 12 amino acids. Looked up from germline, CDR1 is LNHDA and CDR2 is SQIVND (reference sequence). In nucleotides, the CDR3 is TGTGCCAGTACAGCCCGCAATCAGCCCCAGCATTTT. It specifies CASTARNQPQHF.

This clonotype was found a few times. This rearrangement joins TRBV7-2 to TRBJ2-2; unclear D gene. The CDR3 contains 15 residues. Germline values: CDR1 SGHTA, CDR2 FQGNSA. V was pared by 3 bases and J by 4 bases, with 12 bases between. CDR3 sequence: CASSLDTRATGELFF. The CDR3 nucleotides are TGTGCCAGCAGCTTGGATACCCGCGCCACCGGGGAGCTGTTTTTT.

This clonotype was recorded a few times. This rearrangement joins TRBV10-1 to TRBJ1-6; a possible D gene is TRBD1 (5 bases). The CDR3 totals 14 residues. With 0 bases removed from V and 8 bases from J, the gap between germline ends came to 8 bases. Per the germline V gene, CDR1 is WNHNN and CDR2 is SYGVQD (reference sequence). The CDR3 is CASSESPQDSPLHF. Here the CDR3 DNA reads TGCGCCAGCAGTGAGTCCCCACAGGATTCACCCCTCCACTTT.